This T cell receptor (beta chain) was identified during a study of T cells after yellow fever vaccination. Via MiXCR, TCRdb re-called the 5' RACE reads, giving one row per CDR3 protein. This sample has 250,000 to 400,000 distinct CDR3 sequences, with over 3.5% found just once. Study results and limitations: Secondary responses were weaker yet peaked faster, day 5 versus 15.

The CDR3 spans 14 residues. Per the germline V gene, CDR1 is MNHEY and CDR2 is SVGEGT. V gave up 6 bases and J gave up 4 bases; unmatched junction bases: 5. A word on this clonotype: As yet, its antigen is unknown.

Sequenced material: PBMCs, taken 15 days after the yellow fever booster vaccination. This TCR came from a man aged 18 to 30 who received the YFV17D yellow fever vaccine. The chain joins TRBV6-2 or TRBV6-3 to TRBJ2-3, with 9 bases that match TRBD2. The CDR3 DNA sequence: TGTGCCAGCAGCGCCAGCGGGGGGTCAGATACGCAGTATTTT. Translating gives CASSASGGSDTQYF.